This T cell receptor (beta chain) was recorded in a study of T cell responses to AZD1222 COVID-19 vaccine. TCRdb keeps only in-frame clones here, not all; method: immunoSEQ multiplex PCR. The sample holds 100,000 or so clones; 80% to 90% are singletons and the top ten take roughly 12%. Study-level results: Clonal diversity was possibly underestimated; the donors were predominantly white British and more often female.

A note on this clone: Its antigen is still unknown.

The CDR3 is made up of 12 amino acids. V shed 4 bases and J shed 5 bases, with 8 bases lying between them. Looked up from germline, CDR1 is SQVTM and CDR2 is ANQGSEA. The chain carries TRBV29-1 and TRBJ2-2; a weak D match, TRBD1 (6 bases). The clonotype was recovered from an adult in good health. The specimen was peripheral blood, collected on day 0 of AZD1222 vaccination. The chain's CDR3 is CSVAGQTGELFF. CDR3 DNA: TGCAGCGTTGCCGGACAGACCGGGGAGCTGTTTTTT.